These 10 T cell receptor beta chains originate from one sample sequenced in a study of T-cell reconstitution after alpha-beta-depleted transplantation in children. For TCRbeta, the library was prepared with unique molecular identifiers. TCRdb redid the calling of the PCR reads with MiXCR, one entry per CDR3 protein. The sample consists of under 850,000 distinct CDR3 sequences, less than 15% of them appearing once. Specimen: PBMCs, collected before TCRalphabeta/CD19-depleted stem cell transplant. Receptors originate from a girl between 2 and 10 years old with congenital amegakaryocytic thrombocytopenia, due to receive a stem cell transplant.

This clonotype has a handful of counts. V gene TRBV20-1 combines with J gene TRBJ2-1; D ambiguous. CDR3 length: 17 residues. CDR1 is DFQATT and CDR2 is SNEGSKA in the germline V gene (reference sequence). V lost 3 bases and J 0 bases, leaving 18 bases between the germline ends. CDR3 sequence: CSASTPLGYYSYNEQFF. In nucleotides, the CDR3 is TGCAGTGCTAGCACTCCCCTCGGGTACTACTCCTACAATGAGCAGTTCTTC.

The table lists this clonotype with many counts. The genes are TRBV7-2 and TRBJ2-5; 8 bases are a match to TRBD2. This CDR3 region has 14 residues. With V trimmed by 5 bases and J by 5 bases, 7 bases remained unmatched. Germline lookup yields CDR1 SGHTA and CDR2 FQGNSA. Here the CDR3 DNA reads TGTGCCAGCAGCGCAATACGACTAGCGGAGACCCAGTACTTC. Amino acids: CASSAIRLAETQYF.

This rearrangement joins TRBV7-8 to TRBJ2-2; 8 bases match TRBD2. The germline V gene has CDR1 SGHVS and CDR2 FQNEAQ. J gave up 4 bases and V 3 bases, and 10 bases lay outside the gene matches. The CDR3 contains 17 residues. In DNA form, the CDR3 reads TGTGCCAGCAGCTTCTTCGGACTAGCCTCGGGCACCGGGGAGCTGTTTTTT. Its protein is CASSFFGLASGTGELFF.

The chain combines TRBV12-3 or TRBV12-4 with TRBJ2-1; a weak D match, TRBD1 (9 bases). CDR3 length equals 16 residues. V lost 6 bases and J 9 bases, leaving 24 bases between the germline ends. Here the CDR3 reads CASSREGQGTGSEQFF. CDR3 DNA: TGTGCCAGCAGCCGGGAGGGACAGGGTACTGGGAGTGAGCAGTTCTTC.

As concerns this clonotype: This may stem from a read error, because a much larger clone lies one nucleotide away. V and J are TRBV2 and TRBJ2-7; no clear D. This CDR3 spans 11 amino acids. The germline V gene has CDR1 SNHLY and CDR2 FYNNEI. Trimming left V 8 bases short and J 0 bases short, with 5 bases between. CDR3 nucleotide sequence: TGTGCCAGCCTGGTCTCCTACGAGCAGTACTTC. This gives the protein CASLVSYEQYF.

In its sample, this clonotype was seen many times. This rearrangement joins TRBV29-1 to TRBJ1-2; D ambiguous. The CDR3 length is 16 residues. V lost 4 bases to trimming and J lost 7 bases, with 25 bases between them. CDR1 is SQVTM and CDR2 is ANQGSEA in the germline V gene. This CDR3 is CSVVTLGQRVVSGYTF. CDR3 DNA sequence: TGCAGCGTTGTGACCCTCGGTCAGCGAGTAGTGAGTGGCTACACCTTC.

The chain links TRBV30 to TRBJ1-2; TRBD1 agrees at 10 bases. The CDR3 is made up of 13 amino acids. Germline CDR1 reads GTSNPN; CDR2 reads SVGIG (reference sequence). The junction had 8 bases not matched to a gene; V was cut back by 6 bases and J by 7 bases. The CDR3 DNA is TGTGCCTGCGCTCGACAGGGGGCAATTGGCTACACCTTC. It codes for CACARQGAIGYTF.

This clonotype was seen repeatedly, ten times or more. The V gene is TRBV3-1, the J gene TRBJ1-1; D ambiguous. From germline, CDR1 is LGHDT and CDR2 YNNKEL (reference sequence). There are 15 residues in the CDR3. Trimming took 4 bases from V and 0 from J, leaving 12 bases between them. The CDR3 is CASSPTRTVNTEAFF. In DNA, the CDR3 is TGTGCCAGCAGCCCCACTCGGACGGTGAACACTGAAGCTTTCTTT.

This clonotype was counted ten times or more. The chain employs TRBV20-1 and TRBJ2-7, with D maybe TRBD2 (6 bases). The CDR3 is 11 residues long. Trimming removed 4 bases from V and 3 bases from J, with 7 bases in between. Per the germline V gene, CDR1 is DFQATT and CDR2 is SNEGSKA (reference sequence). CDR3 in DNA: TGCAGTGCTATCGGGAGCTACGAGCAGTACTTC. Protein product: CSAIGSYEQYF.

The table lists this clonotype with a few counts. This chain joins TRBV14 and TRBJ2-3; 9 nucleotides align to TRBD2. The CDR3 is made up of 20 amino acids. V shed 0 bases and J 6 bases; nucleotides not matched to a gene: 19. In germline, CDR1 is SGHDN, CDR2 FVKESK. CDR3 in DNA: TGTGCCAGCAGCCAAGATTATGTCTCTGTTAGCGGGAGAAGGCGGGATACGCAGTATTTT. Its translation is CASSQDYVSVSGRRRDTQYF.